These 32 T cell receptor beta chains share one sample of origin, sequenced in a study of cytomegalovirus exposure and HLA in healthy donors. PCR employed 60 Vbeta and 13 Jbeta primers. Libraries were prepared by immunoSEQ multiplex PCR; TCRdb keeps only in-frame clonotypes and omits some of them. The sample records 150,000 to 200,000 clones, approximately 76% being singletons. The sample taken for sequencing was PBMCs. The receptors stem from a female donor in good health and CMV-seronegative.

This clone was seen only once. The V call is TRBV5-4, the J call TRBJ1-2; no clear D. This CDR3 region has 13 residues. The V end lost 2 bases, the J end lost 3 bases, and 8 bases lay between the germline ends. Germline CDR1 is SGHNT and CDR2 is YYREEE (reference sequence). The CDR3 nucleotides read TGTGCCAGCAGCTTACTAGACCACTATGGCTACACCTTC. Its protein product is CASSLLDHYGYTF. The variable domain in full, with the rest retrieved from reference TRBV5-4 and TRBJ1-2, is ETGVTQSPTHLIKTRGQQVTLRCSSQSGHNTVSWYQQALGQGPQFIFQYYREEENGRGNFPPRFSGLQFPNYSSELNVNALELDDSALYLCASSLLDHYGYTFGSGTRLTVV.

The CDR3 sequence is CASSPTGVYGYTF. In nucleotides, the CDR3 is TGCGCCAGCAGTCCAACAGGGGTCTATGGCTACACCTTC. This chain connects TRBV10-1 to TRBJ1-2; TRBD1 agrees at 7 bases. The V and J ends lost 5 bases and 4 bases, in that order; junction bases with no gene match: 4. The length of the CDR3 is 13 residues. Germline V gives CDR1 WNHNN, CDR2 SYGVQD (reference sequence).

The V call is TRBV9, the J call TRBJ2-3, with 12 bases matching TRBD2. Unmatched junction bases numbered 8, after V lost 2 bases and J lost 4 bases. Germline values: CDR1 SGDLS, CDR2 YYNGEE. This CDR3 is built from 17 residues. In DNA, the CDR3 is TGTGCCAGCAGCGTCGAGACTAGCGGGAGTAACGCAGATACGCAGTATTTT. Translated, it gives CASSVETSGSNADTQYF.

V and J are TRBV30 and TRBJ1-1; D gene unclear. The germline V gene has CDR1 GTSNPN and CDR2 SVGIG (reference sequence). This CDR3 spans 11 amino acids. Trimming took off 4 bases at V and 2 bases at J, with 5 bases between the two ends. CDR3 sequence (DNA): TGTGCCTGGAAACTTAACACTGAAGCTTTCTTT. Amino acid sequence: CAWKLNTEAFF. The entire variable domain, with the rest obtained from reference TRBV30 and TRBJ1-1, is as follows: SQTIHQWPATLVQPVGSPLSLECTVEGTSNPNLYWYRQAAGRGLQLLFYSVGIGQISSEVPQNLSASRPQDRQFILSSKKLLLSDSGFYLCAWKLNTEAFFGQGTRLTVV.

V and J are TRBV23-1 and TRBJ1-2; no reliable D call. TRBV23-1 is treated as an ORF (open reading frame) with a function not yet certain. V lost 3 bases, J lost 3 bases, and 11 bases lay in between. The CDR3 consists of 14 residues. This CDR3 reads CASSQHQVDYGYTF. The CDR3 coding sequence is TGCGCCAGCAGTCAGCATCAGGTTGACTATGGCTACACCTTC.

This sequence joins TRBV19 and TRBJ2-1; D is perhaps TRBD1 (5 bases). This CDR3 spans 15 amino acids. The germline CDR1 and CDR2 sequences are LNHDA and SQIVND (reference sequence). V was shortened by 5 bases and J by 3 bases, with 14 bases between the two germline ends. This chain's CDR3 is CASSEQGPFYNEQFF. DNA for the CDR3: TGTGCCAGTAGTGAGCAGGGCCCGTTCTACAATGAGCAGTTCTTC.

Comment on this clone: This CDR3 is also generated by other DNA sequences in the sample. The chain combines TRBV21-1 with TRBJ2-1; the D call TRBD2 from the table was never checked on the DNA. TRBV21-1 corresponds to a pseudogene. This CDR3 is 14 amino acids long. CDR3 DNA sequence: TGTGCCAGCAGTAACGTGGAAGCGGGCAATGAGCAGTTCTTC. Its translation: CASSNVEAGNEQFF.

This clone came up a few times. CDR3 sequence reads: CASSGLGAGGEKLFF. CDR3 sequence (DNA): TGTGCCAGTAGTGGCCTCGGAGCGGGCGGGGAAAAACTGTTTTTT. V is TRBV19 and J is TRBJ1-4; D is unclear. V shed 5 bases and J shed 8 bases, with 18 bases lying between them. The CDR3 covers 15 residues. Germline V gene sequence: CDR1 LNHDA, CDR2 SQIVND (reference sequence).

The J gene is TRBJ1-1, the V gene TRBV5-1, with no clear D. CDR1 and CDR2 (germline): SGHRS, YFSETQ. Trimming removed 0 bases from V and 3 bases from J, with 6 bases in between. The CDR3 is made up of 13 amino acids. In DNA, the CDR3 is TGCGCCAGCAGCTTGGCCAGTGACACTGAAGCTTTCTTT. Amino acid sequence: CASSLASDTEAFF.

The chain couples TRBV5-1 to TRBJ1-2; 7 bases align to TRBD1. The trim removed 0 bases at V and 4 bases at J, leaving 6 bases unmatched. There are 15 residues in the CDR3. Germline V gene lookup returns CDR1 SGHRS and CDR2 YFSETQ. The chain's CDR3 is CASSLVTGEAYGYTF. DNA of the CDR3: TGCGCCAGCAGCTTGGTTACAGGGGAAGCCTATGGCTACACCTTC.

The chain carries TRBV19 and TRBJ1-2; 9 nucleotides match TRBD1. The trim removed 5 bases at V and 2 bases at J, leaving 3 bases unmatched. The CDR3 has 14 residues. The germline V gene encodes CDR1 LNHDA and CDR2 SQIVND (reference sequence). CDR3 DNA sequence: TGTGCCAGTAGTTTGACAGGGGGAAACTATGGCTACACCTTC. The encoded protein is CASSLTGGNYGYTF.

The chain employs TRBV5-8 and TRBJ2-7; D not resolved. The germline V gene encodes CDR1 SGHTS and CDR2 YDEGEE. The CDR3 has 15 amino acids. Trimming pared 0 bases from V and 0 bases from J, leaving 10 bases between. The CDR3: CASSLAAANSYEQYF. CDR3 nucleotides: TGTGCCAGCAGCTTGGCGGCAGCGAACTCCTACGAGCAGTACTTC. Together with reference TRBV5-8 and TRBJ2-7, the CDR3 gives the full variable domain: EAGVTQSPTHLIKTRGQQATLRCSPISGHTSVYWYQQALGLGLQFLLWYDEGEERNRGNFPPRFSGRQFPNYSSELNVNALELEDSALYLCASSLAAANSYEQYFGPGTRLTVT.

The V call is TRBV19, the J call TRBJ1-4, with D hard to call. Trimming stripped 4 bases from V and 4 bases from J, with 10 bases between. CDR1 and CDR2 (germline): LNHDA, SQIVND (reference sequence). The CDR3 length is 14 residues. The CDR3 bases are TGTGCCAGTAGTAGGCAGAGGAATAATGAAAAACTGTTTTTT. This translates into CASSRQRNNEKLFF.

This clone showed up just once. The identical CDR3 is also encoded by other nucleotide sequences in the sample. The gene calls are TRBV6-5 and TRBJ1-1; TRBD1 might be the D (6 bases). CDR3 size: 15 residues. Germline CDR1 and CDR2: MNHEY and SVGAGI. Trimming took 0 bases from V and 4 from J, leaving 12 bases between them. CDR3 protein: CASSYSTGIGTEAFF. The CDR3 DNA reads TGTGCCAGCAGTTACTCCACAGGGATAGGCACTGAAGCTTTCTTT.

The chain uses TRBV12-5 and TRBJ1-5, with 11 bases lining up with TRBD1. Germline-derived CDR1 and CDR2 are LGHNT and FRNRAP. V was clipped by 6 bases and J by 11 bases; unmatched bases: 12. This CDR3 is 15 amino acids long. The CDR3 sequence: CASGTGQGEAVSQHF. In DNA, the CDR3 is TGTGCTAGTGGCACGGGACAGGGGGAGGCCGTGTCCCAGCATTTT.

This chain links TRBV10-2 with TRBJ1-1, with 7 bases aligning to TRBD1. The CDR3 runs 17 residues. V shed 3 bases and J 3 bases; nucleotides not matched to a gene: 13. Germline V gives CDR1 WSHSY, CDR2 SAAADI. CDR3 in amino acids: CASSDPTGFIFHTEAFF. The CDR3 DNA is TGCGCCAGCAGTGACCCGACAGGGTTCATCTTTCACACTGAAGCTTTCTTT.

For the CDR3, the DNA is TGTGCCAGCAGTTACCGTTCGACAGGGGCATCTGAAGCTTTCTTT. Protein sequence: CASSYRSTGASEAFF. The gene calls are TRBV6-5 and TRBJ1-1; TRBD1 agrees at 8 bases. Trimming cost V 2 bases and J 6 bases; bases outside gene matches: 8. Germline CDR1 is MNHEY and CDR2 is SVGAGI. The length of the CDR3 is 15 residues.

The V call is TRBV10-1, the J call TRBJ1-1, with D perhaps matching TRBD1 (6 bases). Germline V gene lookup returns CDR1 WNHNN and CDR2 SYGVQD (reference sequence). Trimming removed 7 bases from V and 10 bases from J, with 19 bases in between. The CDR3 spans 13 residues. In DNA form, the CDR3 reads TGCGCCAGCACCAATTCAGGACAGCGAGGAGCTTTCTTT. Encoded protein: CASTNSGQRGAFF.

In nucleotides, the CDR3 is TGCGCCAGCAGCACGGGACTCGGGAGGTACGAGCAGTACTTC. It specifies CASSTGLGRYEQYF. The V call is TRBV5-1, the J call TRBJ2-5; 7 bases match TRBD2. The J call may be in error: the DNA end matches TRBJ2-7 better. The CDR3 is 14 residues long. Germline V CDR1 and CDR2: SGHRS, YFSETQ.

The CDR3 bases are TGTGCCAGCAGCTTATTTAGGGCGGGTGAGCAGTTCTTC. The encoded protein is CASSLFRAGEQFF. This chain joins TRBV7-9 and TRBJ2-1; D perhaps matches TRBD2 (5 bases). The CDR3 covers 13 residues. The germline V and J ends were trimmed by 2 bases and 9 bases, with 11 bases remaining between them. CDR1 SEHNR and CDR2 FQNEAQ come from the germline V gene (reference sequence).

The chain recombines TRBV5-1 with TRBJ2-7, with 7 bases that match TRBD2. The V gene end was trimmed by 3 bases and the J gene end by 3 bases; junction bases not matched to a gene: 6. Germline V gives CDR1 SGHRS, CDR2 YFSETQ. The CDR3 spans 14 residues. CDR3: CASSSLPGGYEQYF. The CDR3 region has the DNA TGCGCCAGCAGCTCCCTGCCGGGGGGCTACGAGCAGTACTTC.

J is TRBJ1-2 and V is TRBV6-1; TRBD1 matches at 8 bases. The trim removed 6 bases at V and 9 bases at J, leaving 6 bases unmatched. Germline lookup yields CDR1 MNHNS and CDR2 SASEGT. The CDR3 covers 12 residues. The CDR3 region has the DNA TGTGCCAGCAGCAGGGACAGGTATAGCTACACCTTC. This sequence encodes CASSRDRYSYTF.

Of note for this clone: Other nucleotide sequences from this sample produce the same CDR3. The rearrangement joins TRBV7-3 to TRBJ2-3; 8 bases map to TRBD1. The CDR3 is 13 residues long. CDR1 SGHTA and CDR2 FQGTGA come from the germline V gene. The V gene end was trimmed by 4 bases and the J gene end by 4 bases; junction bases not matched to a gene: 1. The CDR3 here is CASSWTGSDTQYF. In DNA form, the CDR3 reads TGTGCCAGCAGCTGGACAGGGTCAGATACGCAGTATTTT.

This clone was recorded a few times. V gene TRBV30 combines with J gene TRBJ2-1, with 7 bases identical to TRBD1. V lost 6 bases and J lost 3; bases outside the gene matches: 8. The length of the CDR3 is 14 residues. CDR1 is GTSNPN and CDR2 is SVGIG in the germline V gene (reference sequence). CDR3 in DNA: TGTGCCTGCTTGAGACAGGGAAGCTACAATGAGCAGTTCTTC. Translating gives CACLRQGSYNEQFF.

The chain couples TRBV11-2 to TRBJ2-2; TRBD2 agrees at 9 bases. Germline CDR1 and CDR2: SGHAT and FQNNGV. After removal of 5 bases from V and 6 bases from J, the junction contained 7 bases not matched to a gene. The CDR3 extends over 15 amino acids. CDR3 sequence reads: CASSIGIAGAGELFF. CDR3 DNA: TGTGCCAGCAGCATAGGGATAGCGGGGGCCGGGGAGCTGTTTTTT.

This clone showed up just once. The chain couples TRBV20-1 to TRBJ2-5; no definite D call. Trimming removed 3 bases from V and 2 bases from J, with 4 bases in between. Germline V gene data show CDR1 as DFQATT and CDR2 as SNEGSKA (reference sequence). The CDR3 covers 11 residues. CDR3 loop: CSASEQETQYF. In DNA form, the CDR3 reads TGCAGTGCTAGTGAGCAAGAGACCCAGTACTTC.

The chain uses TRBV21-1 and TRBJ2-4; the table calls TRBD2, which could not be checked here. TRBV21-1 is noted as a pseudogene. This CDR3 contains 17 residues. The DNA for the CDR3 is TGTGCCAGCAGCAAAGGCCCAAGGGAGGGTGAAGAAAACATTCAGTACTTC. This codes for CASSKGPREGEENIQYF.

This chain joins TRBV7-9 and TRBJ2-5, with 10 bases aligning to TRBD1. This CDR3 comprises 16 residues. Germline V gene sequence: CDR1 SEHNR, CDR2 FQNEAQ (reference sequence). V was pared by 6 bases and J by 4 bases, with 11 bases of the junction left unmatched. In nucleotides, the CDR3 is TGTGCCAGCAGGGCCGGGACAGGGGCCTTCGGAGAGACCCAGTACTTC. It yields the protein CASRAGTGAFGETQYF.

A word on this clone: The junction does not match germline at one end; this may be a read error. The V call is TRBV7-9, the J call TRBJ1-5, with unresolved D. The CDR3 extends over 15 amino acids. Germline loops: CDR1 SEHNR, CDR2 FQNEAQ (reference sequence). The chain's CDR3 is CSSSPASLGNQPQHF. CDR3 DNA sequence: TGTTCCAGCAGCCCCGCGAGTCTCGGCAATCAGCCCCAGCATTTT. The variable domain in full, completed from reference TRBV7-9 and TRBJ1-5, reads DTGVSQNPRHKITKRGQNVTFRCDPISEHNRLYWYRQTLGQGPEFLTYFQNEAQLEKSRLLSDRFSAERPKGSFSTLEIQRTEQGDSAMYLCSSSPASLGNQPQHFGDGTRLSIL.

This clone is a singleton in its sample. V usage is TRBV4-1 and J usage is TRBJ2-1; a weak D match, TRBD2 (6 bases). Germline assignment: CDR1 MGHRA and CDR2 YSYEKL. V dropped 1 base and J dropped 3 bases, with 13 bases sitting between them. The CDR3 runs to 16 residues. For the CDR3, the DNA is TGCGCCAGCAGCCAAGTGCCCGGAGGGGACTACAATGAGCAGTTCTTC. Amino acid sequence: CASSQVPGGDYNEQFF.

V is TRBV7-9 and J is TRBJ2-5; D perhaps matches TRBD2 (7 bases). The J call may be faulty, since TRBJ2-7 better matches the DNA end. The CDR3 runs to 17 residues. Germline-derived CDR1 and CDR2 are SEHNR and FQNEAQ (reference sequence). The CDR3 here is CASSLNPGRGPTYEQYF. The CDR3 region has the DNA TGTGCCAGCAGCCTAAATCCCGGGCGGGGGCCGACCTACGAGCAGTACTTC.

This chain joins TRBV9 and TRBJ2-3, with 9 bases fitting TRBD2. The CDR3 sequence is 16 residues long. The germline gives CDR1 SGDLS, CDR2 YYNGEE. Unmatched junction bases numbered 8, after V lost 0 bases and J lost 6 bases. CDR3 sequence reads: CASSVASGAQGDTQYF. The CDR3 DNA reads TGTGCCAGCAGCGTAGCTAGCGGGGCCCAGGGGGATACGCAGTATTTT.